Listed here are 27 T cell receptor beta chains from one sample, sequenced in a study of brain metastases from non-small cell lung cancer. Produced via immunoSEQ multiplex PCR; TCRdb's table is partial and in-frame only. This table has about 2,800 clones, about four fifths appearing once. The source material was primary lung tumor tissue. The origin of the receptors is a donor aged 40 or older with non-small cell lung cancer.

Regarding this clone: One end of the junction fails to match germline, which may point to a read error. The chain couples TRBV15 to TRBJ1-5; D might be TRBD1 (5 bases). The CDR3 has 16 amino acids. Germline V gives CDR1 LNHNV, CDR2 YYDKDF (reference sequence). The CDR3 DNA is TGTGCCACCAGCAGAGACCTCGGGGCAGCGAATCAGCTCCAGCATTTT. Its translation: CATSRDLGAANQLQHF. Full variable domain (rest looked up from reference TRBV15 and TRBJ1-5): DAMVIQNPRYQVTQFGKPVTLSCSQTLNHNVMYWYQQKSSQAPKLLFHYYDKDFNNEADTPDNFQSRRPNTSFCFLDIRSPGLGDTAMYLCATSRDLGAANQLQHFGDGTRLSIL.

The chain is built from TRBV2 and TRBJ2-2; D is undetermined. The CDR3 contains 12 residues. The ends were cut back, 1 base at V and 6 bases at J, with 3 bases in the middle. CDR1 and CDR2 (germline): SNHLY, FYNNEI. CDR3 coding DNA: TGTGCCAGCAGTGAAGAAGCCGGGGAGCTGTTTTTT. Translating gives CASSEEAGELFF.

V is TRBV9 and J is TRBJ1-3; D is perhaps TRBD1 (6 bases). Deletions cut 4 bases from V and 1 base from J, with 12 bases between. CDR1 is SGDLS, CDR2 YYNGEE, per germline. The CDR3 is 15 residues long. The CDR3 bases are TGTGCCAGCAGCACACAGGGAAGTTCTGGAAACACCATATATTTT. Protein: CASSTQGSSGNTIYF.

This clone ranks as large. Other DNA sequences in this sample translate to the same CDR3. The chain is built from TRBV9 and TRBJ2-3; the D call may be TRBD1 or TRBD2 (6 bases each). The CDR3 is made up of 16 amino acids. V was pared by 5 bases and J by 0 bases, with 16 bases between. CDR1 is SGDLS and CDR2 is YYNGEE in the germline V gene. For the CDR3, the DNA is TGTGCCAGCAGTCCCACTTGGGGGGCGAGCACAGATACGCAGTATTTT. Amino acid sequence: CASSPTWGASTDTQYF.

V usage is TRBV9 and J usage is TRBJ1-3; TRBD1 might be the D (6 bases). Trimming left V 0 bases short and J 4 bases short, with 11 bases between. The CDR3 is made up of 15 amino acids. Germline-derived CDR1 and CDR2 are SGDLS and YYNGEE. The CDR3 reads CASSVAGGQGNTIYF. Here the CDR3 DNA reads TGTGCCAGCAGCGTAGCGGGGGGGCAGGGAAACACCATATATTTT.

The V call is TRBV7-2, the J call TRBJ2-3; TRBD2 agrees at 8 bases. V was clipped by 3 bases and J by 1 base; unmatched bases: 3. The CDR3 runs to 15 residues. From germline, CDR1 is SGHTA and CDR2 FQGNSA. DNA for the CDR3: TGTGCCAGCAGCTTTTTTAGCGGGGGCACAGATACGCAGTATTTT. The encoded protein is CASSFFSGGTDTQYF.

V is TRBV4-2 and J is TRBJ1-4; weak D call: TRBD1 (5 bases). Germline loops: CDR1 LGHNA, CDR2 YNFKEQ. V gave up 0 bases and J gave up 4 bases, with 12 bases separating them. The CDR3 is 16 amino acids. The CDR3 DNA is TGTGCCAGCAGCCAAGATTTCGGGACCTATAATGAAAAACTGTTTTTT. The encoded protein is CASSQDFGTYNEKLFF.

In its sample, this clone was seen a few times. The rearrangement links TRBV30 to TRBJ1-2; 9 nucleotides line up with TRBD1. CDR1 is GTSNPN and CDR2 is SVGIG in the germline V gene (reference sequence). The CDR3 is 13 residues long. The V gene end was trimmed by 4 bases and the J gene end by 3 bases; junction bases not matched to a gene: 3. The DNA for the CDR3 is TGTGCCTGGACACAGGGGGCAGACTATGGCTACACCTTC. Encoded protein: CAWTQGADYGYTF.

The J gene is TRBJ1-4, the V gene TRBV18; D gene ambiguous. CDR3 length: 12 residues. Trimming pared 2 bases from V and 5 bases from J, leaving 3 bases between. The germline V gene encodes CDR1 KGHSH and CDR2 LQKENI. CDR3 amino acids: CASSPGNEKLFF. As DNA, the CDR3 is TGTGCCAGCTCACCAGGGAATGAAAAACTGTTTTTT.

The chain employs TRBV6-6 and TRBJ2-7; possibly TRBD1 for D (6 bases). The CDR3 has 14 residues. V dropped 6 bases and J dropped 2 bases, with 14 bases sitting between them. In germline, CDR1 is MNHNY, CDR2 SVGAGI (reference sequence). Written as DNA, the CDR3 is TGTGCCAGCAGATTGGACAGTCCCACCTACGAGCAGTACTTC. Protein sequence: CASRLDSPTYEQYF.

The chain couples TRBV2 to TRBJ2-7, with 9 bases fitting TRBD1. Germline values: CDR1 SNHLY, CDR2 FYNNEI. Trimming at V came to 6 bases and at J to 0 bases, leaving 0 bases not matched to a gene. The CDR3 extends over 13 amino acids. The DNA for the CDR3 is TGTGCCAGCAGGGACAGGGGCTCCTACGAGCAGTACTTC. This sequence encodes CASRDRGSYEQYF. The full variable domain, completed using reference TRBV2 and TRBJ2-7, is EPEVTQTPSHQVTQMGQEVILRCVPISNHLYFYWYRQILGQKVEFLVSFYNNEISEKSEIFDDQFSVERPDGSNFTLKIRSTKLEDSAMYFCASRDRGSYEQYFGPGTRLTVT.

The V gene is TRBV29-1, the J gene TRBJ2-7; 13 bases are shared with TRBD2. V lost 6 bases and J lost 3; bases outside the gene matches: 2. Germline lookup yields CDR1 SQVTM and CDR2 ANQGSEA. CDR3 length: 13 residues. For the CDR3, the DNA is TGCAGCGTGGGGACTAGCGGGAACTACGAGCAGTACTTC. It codes for CSVGTSGNYEQYF.

This clone occurred a few times. This chain connects TRBV21-1 to TRBJ2-1; the D call TRBD1 from the table was never checked on the DNA. TRBV21-1 is a recognized pseudogene. The CDR3 length is 14 residues. The CDR3 region has the DNA TGTGCCAGCAGTACTCAGGGGGCGAACAATGAGCAGTTCTTC. Its translation: CASSTQGANNEQFF.

This chain connects TRBV6-1 to TRBJ2-2; D may be TRBD2 (6 bases). CDR1 and CDR2 (germline): MNHNS, SASEGT. Trimming cost V 2 bases and J 3 bases, with 10 bases left between them. This CDR3 is 15 amino acids long. CDR3: CASSESGEYTGELFF. The DNA for the CDR3 is TGTGCCAGCAGTGAATCGGGAGAGTACACCGGGGAGCTGTTTTTT.

The J gene is TRBJ1-5, the V gene TRBV10-3; 9 bases fit TRBD1. The CDR3 is 19 residues long. V shed 2 bases and J 0 bases; nucleotides not matched to a gene: 11. CDR1 and CDR2 from the germline V gene are ENHRY and SYGVKD. The DNA of the CDR3 is TGTGCCATCAGTGAGGCGGGGACAGGGCCAGGGGGTAGCAATCAGCCCCAGCATTTT. Translated: CAISEAGTGPGGSNQPQHF.

This clone was observed once. V is TRBV7-8 and J is TRBJ1-2; D not certain. Trimming removed 1 base from V and 4 bases from J, with 10 bases in between. Looked up from germline, CDR1 is SGHVS and CDR2 is FQNEAQ. This CDR3 is 14 amino acids long. The CDR3 protein is CASSLGEGFYGYTF. The CDR3 region has the DNA TGTGCCAGCAGCTTAGGGGAGGGATTCTATGGCTACACCTTC.

The V and J genes are TRBV11-1 and TRBJ2-7; 10 positions agree with TRBD1. The germline V gene encodes CDR1 SGHAT and CDR2 FQDESV (reference sequence). V dropped 3 bases and J dropped 3; count of bases not matched to a gene: 2. The CDR3 has 14 amino acids. CDR3 nucleotides: TGTGCCAGCAGCTTGGGACAGGGGTTCTACGAGCAGTACTTC. Its translation: CASSLGQGFYEQYF.

Remarks on this clone: One end of the junction is discordant with germline, which a read error may explain. This sequence joins TRBV27 and TRBJ2-7; the D call may be TRBD1 or TRBD2 (5 bases each). CDR1 MNHEY and CDR2 SMNVEV come from the germline V gene (reference sequence). The CDR3 is 18 residues long. CDR3 loop: CTSSAQGSGAHFRYEQYF. The CDR3 DNA is TGTACCAGCAGCGCGCAAGGCTCCGGGGCCCACTTCCGCTACGAGCAGTACTTC.

In nucleotides, the CDR3 is TGTGCCAGCAGCTTGGGGGGCAGGGGAGAGACCCAGTACTTC. Protein sequence: CASSLGGRGETQYF. The chain uses TRBV5-6 and TRBJ2-5, with D possibly being TRBD1 (6 bases). Trimming removed 0 bases from V and 4 bases from J, with 10 bases in between. The V gene's germline CDR1 is SGHDT and CDR2 YYEEEE. The CDR3 is made up of 14 amino acids.

The genes are TRBV9 and TRBJ2-1, with 7 bases identical to TRBD2. In germline, CDR1 is SGDLS, CDR2 YYNGEE. This CDR3 comprises 15 residues. The V segment lost 4 bases and the J segment 0 bases; nucleotides outside the gene matches: 4. The CDR3 loop reads CASSPGLGSYNEQFF. The CDR3 bases are TGTGCCAGCAGCCCCGGACTAGGCTCCTACAATGAGCAGTTCTTC.

The chain combines TRBV7-2 with TRBJ1-4, with D tentatively TRBD1 (5 bases). Germline V gives CDR1 SGHTA, CDR2 FQGNSA. V lost 5 bases, J lost 5 bases, and 15 bases lay in between. The CDR3 runs 15 residues. CDR3 loop: CASSPRGGVNEKLFF. The CDR3 nucleotides read TGTGCCAGCAGCCCCCGGGGGGGGGTGAATGAAAAACTGTTTTTT.

The chain has TRBV4-3 and TRBJ2-1; possibly TRBD1 or TRBD2 for D (6 bases each). Germline CDR1 is LGHNA and CDR2 is YSLEER. This CDR3 spans 14 amino acids. Trimming removed 4 bases at V and 9 bases at J, with 16 bases between. The CDR3 sequence: CASSRLTEGGEQFF. The CDR3 bases are TGCGCCAGCAGCCGACTCACTGAGGGGGGTGAGCAGTTCTTC.

Note on this clone: This specimen includes other DNA sequences encoding the same CDR3. The V and J genes are TRBV6-2 or TRBV6-3 and TRBJ1-2; D gene uncertain. Trimming cost V 6 bases and J 5 bases, with 10 bases left between them. The CDR3 is made up of 12 amino acids. Germline V gene sequence: CDR1 MNHEY, CDR2 SVGEGT. CDR3 in amino acids: CASSEIAYGYTF. CDR3 coding DNA: TGTGCCAGCAGCGAGATTGCTTATGGCTACACCTTC.

CDR3 residues: CSVVRDPLGEQYF. In nucleotides, the CDR3 is TGCAGCGTTGTCCGGGACCCCCTCGGGGAGCAGTACTTC. V gene TRBV29-1 combines with J gene TRBJ2-7; TRBD1 or TRBD2 may be the D gene (5 bases each). The length of the CDR3 is 13 residues. With 4 bases removed from V and 7 bases from J, the gap between germline ends came to 17 bases. Germline CDR1 and CDR2: SQVTM and ANQGSEA.

The chain employs TRBV15 and TRBJ1-4, with 7 bases lining up with TRBD1. The CDR3 is made up of 16 amino acids. Trimming removed 2 bases from V and 0 bases from J; junction bases left unmatched: 3. The germline CDR1 and CDR2 sequences are LNHNV and YYDKDF (reference sequence). CDR3 sequence (DNA): TGTGCCACCAGCAGAAAGACAGGGACAACTAATGAAAAACTGTTTTTT. Amino acids: CATSRKTGTTNEKLFF.

Worth noting for this clone: This clone may be a read error of a much larger clone one base away. The sample contains more than one DNA sequence encoding this CDR3. J is TRBJ2-3 and V is TRBV9; possibly TRBD1 or TRBD2 for D (6 bases each). V was shortened by 5 bases and J by 3 bases, with 19 bases between the two germline ends. Germline CDR1 is SGDLS and CDR2 is YYNGEE. This CDR3 is built from 16 residues. For the CDR3, the DNA is TGTGCCAGCAGTCCCACTTGGGGGGCGAGTACAGATACGCAGTATTTT. Translation gives CASSPTWGASTDTQYF.

The CDR3: CASSGTSGGHNEQFF. The DNA of the CDR3 is TGCGCCAGCAGCGGTACTAGCGGGGGGCACAATGAGCAGTTCTTC. The chain carries TRBV5-1 and TRBJ2-1; 12 bases align to TRBD2. This CDR3 has 15 residues. V was clipped by 4 bases and J by 5 bases; unmatched bases: 4. The germline V gene encodes CDR1 SGHRS and CDR2 YFSETQ.